The clone carrying this TCR beta chain has a count of ten or more. The sample comes from a study of T cells after yellow fever vaccination. Overall study: For low cell numbers, libraries were made with SMART-Seq v4 Ultra Low Input.

TCRdb analysed the 5' RACE reads with MiXCR anew, one entry per CDR3 protein. Of tens of thousands of distinct CDR3 sequences listed, approximately 5% are singletons. There are 15 residues in the CDR3. V was cut by 8 bases and J by 4 bases, with 18 bases left in between. Germline V lookup: CDR1 MRHNA, CDR2 SNTAGT. The genes are TRBV6-4 and TRBJ2-1; possibly TRBD2 for D (6 bases). Sequenced material: PBMCs, either bulk or a sorted T-cell subset (CD4+, CD8+, memory, or dextramer-sorted; not recorded which), taken 15 days after the yellow fever booster vaccination. The source of this sequence is a young man who received the YFV17D yellow fever vaccine. The DNA of the CDR3 is TGTGCCAGCGCTAGGGGAGGTCCGGATTACAATGAGCAGTTCTTC. This encodes CASARGGPDYNEQFF.